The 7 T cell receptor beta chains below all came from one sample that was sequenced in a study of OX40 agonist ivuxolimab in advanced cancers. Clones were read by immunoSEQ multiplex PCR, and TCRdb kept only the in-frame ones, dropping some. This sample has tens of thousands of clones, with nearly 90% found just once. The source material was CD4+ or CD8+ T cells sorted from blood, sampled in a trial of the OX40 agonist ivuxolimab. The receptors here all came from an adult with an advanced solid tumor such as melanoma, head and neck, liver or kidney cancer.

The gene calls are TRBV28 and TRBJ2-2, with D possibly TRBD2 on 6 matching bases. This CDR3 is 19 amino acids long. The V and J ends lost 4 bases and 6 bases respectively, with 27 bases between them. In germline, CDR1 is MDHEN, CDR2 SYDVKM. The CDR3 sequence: CASSSLLPSFWRDPGELFF. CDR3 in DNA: TGTGCCAGCAGTTCACTTCTTCCCTCATTTTGGCGGGACCCCGGGGAGCTGTTTTTT.

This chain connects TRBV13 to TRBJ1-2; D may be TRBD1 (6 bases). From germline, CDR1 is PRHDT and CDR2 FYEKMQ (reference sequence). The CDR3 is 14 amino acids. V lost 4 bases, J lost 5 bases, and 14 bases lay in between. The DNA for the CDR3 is TGTGCCAGCAGCTCTACCTGGACAGAATATGGCTACACCTTC. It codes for CASSSTWTEYGYTF.

The DNA of the CDR3 is TGCAGCGTGGGCCTTCTTAGAGATACGCAGTATTTT. It codes for CSVGLLRDTQYF. This chain joins TRBV29-1 and TRBJ2-3; unclear D gene. CDR1 and CDR2 (germline): SQVTM, ANQGSEA. Trimming stripped 6 bases from V and 5 bases from J, with 12 bases between. This CDR3 region has 12 residues.

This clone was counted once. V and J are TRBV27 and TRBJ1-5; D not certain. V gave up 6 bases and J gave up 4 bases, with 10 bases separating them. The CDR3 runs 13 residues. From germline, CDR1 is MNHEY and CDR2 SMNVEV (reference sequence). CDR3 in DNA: TGTGCCAGCAGACGTCTGGGTAATCAGCCCCAGCATTTT. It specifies CASRRLGNQPQHF.

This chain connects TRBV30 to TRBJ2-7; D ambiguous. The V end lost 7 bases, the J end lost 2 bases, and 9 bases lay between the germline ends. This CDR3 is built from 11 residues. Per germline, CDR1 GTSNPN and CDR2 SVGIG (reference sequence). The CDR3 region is CALNFAYEQYF. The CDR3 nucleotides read TGTGCCTTAAACTTCGCCTACGAGCAGTACTTC.

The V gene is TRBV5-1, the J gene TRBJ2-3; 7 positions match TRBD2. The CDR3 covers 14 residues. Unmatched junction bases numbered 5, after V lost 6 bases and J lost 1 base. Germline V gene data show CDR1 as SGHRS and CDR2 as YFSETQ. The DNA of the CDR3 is TGCGCCAGCACCGTAGCGGGCCGCACAGATACGCAGTATTTT. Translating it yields CASTVAGRTDTQYF. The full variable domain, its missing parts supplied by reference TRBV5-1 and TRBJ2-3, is KAGVTQTPRYLIKTRGQQVTLSCSPISGHRSVSWYQQTPGQGLQFLFEYFSETQRNKGNFPGRFSGRQFSNSRSEMNVSTLELGDSALYLCASTVAGRTDTQYFGPGTRLTVL.

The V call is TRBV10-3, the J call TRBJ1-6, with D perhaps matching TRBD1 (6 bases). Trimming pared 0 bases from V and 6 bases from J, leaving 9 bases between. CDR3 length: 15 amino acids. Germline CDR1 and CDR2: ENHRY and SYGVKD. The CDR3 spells CAISESTDSNSPLHF. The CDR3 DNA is TGTGCCATCAGTGAGTCGACGGACAGTAATTCACCCCTCCACTTT.